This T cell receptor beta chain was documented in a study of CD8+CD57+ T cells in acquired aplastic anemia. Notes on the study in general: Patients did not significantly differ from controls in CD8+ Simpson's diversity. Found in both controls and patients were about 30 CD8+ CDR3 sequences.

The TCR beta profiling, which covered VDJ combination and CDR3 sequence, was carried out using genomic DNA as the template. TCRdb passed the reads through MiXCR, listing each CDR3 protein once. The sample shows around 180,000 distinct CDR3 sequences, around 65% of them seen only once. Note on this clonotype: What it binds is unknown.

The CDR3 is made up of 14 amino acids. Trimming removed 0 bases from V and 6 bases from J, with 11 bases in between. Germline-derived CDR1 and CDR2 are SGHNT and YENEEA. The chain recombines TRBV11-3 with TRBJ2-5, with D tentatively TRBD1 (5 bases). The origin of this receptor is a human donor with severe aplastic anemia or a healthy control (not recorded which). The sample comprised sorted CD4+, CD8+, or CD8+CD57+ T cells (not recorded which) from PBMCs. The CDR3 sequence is CASSLDGPGKTQYF. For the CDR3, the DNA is TGTGCCAGCAGCTTAGATGGCCCAGGGAAGACCCAGTACTTC. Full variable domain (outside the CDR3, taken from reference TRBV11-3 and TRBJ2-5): EAGVVQSPRYKIIEKKQPVAFWCNPISGHNTLYWYLQNLGQGPELLIRYENEEAVDDSQLPKDRFSAERLKGVDSTLKIQPAELGDSAVYLCASSLDGPGKTQYFGPGTRLLVL.